Each of the 4 T cell receptor beta chains below was sequenced from the same sample in a study of cytomegalovirus exposure and HLA in healthy donors. The study ran its PCR with 60 Vbeta and 13 Jbeta primers. The assay was immunoSEQ multiplex PCR, and TCRdb's table has in-frame clones only and misses some. The data show about 190,000 clones, with roughly 80% seen just once and 6% held by the top ten. The sequencing input was PBMCs. Source of these receptors: a woman in her thirties in good health and CMV-seropositive.

The CDR3 bases are TGTGCCAGCAGTTTATTAACCGGGGACAGGGCGGCCCAGTACTTC. Protein: CASSLLTGDRAAQYF. V is TRBV28 and J is TRBJ2-5; 9 bases map to TRBD1. The germline gives CDR1 MDHEN, CDR2 SYDVKM. V trimming: 1 base; J trimming: 9 bases; junction bases outside the gene matches: 9. This CDR3 has 15 residues.

This chain connects TRBV29-1 to TRBJ2-5; TRBD2 is a possible D gene (5 bases). The CDR3 covers 12 residues. Looked up from germline, CDR1 is SQVTM and CDR2 is ANQGSEA. V lost 6 bases and J 5 bases, leaving 13 bases between the germline ends. The chain's CDR3 is CSVTAGLETQYF. CDR3 DNA sequence: TGCAGCGTCACCGCGGGCCTTGAGACCCAGTACTTC.

The chain joins TRBV5-4 to TRBJ1-4; no clear D gene. Germline V gives CDR1 SGHNT, CDR2 YYREEE (reference sequence). The CDR3 totals 13 residues. With 4 bases removed from V and 7 bases from J, the gap between germline ends came to 11 bases. This CDR3 reads CASSRGMTEKLFF. CDR3 in DNA: TGTGCCAGCAGCAGAGGGATGACTGAAAAACTGTTTTTT.

The V call is TRBV27, the J call TRBJ2-2; D gene unclear. The CDR3 extends over 18 amino acids. V was trimmed by 2 bases and J by 5 bases, leaving 21 bases between them. Germline CDR1 is MNHEY and CDR2 is SMNVEV (reference sequence). The CDR3 loop is CASSLRDLRQIQTGELFF. As DNA, the CDR3 is TGTGCCAGCAGTTTACGCGACCTTAGACAAATCCAGACCGGGGAGCTGTTTTTT.